The 8 T cell receptor beta chains below come from one sample, sequenced in a study of shared clonotypes between healthy human individuals (dated by TCRdb to 2018 to 2020). The library came from the immunoSEQ multiplex PCR assay. Sourced from immuneACCESS, this table was stored by TCRdb with only in-frame sequences that have V and J called. A share of the clones is absent; for the studies checked, an unresolved V gene accounts for under half, and the remainder has no known explanation. Counted in this sample were millions of clones; 90% to 95% of them appeared once. The ten top clones hold about 0.37% of the sample. The sequenced sample consisted of naive CD4+ T cells from PBMCs. The cell subset or site label, read with the paper, signifies: CD45RA+ positively selected. Receptor source: a man between 18 and 29 years old in good health. Some clones in this sample may be carry-over from other donors' samples.

Here the CDR3 DNA reads TGTGCCAGCAGTGGCTCCTGGGGCGCTCCCACTGAAGCTTTCTTT. This sequence encodes CASSGSWGAPTEAFF. The chain combines TRBV25-1 with TRBJ1-1; weak D call: TRBD1 (5 bases). The CDR3 totals 15 residues. Germline V gene lookup returns CDR1 MGHDK and CDR2 SYGVNS. V lost 4 bases to trimming and J lost 4 bases, with 16 bases between them.

The chain is built from TRBV5-1 and TRBJ2-3; 12 bases are shared with TRBD2. J gave up 7 bases and V 7 bases, and 7 bases lay outside the gene matches. Per germline, CDR1 SGHRS and CDR2 YFSETQ. The CDR3 totals 14 residues. CDR3 coding DNA: TGCGCCAGCGCAGTCACTAGCGGGGGGAATACGCAGTATTTT. It codes for CASAVTSGGNTQYF.

V is TRBV2 and J is TRBJ2-1, with 8 positions matching TRBD1. This CDR3 region has 15 residues. Germline lookup yields CDR1 SNHLY and CDR2 FYNNEI. The V segment lost 6 bases and the J segment 4 bases; nucleotides outside the gene matches: 8. The DNA for the CDR3 is TGTGCCAGCAGGATTTTGGGGACAGGATACAATGAGCAGTTCTTC. Translation: CASRILGTGYNEQFF.

This chain joins TRBV7-2 and TRBJ1-1; D uncertain. This CDR3 has 14 residues. Trimming took 1 base from V and 5 from J, leaving 11 bases between them. Germline-derived CDR1 and CDR2 are SGHTA and FQGNSA. The CDR3 DNA reads TGTGCCAGCAGCTTAGACGCCCGAGCGACTGAAGCTTTCTTT. It is translated as CASSLDARATEAFF.

V is TRBV5-1 and J is TRBJ1-5, with D uncertain. Trimming removed 6 bases at V and 3 bases at J, with 13 bases between. The CDR3 loop spans 14 amino acids. The germline gives CDR1 SGHRS, CDR2 YFSETQ. CDR3 nucleotides: TGCGCCAGCAAGGAGGGAGGAGACAATCAGCCCCAGCATTTT. Protein sequence: CASKEGGDNQPQHF.

The V and J genes are TRBV7-9 and TRBJ1-1; D ambiguous. V gave up 1 base and J gave up 0 bases, with 9 bases separating them. The CDR3 has 15 residues. CDR1 and CDR2 from the germline V gene are SEHNR and FQNEAQ (reference sequence). The CDR3 sequence is CASSLESVMNTEAFF. The CDR3 region has the DNA TGTGCCAGCAGCTTAGAGTCAGTTATGAACACTGAAGCTTTCTTT.

This clone was seen only a few times. This sample also contains other DNA sequences that code for the same CDR3. J is TRBJ1-1 and V is TRBV5-1, with D possibly TRBD1 on 6 matching bases. The CDR3 contains 14 residues. Trimming cost V 3 bases and J 0 bases, with 9 bases left between them. Germline V gene data show CDR1 as SGHRS and CDR2 as YFSETQ. The CDR3 bases are TGCGCCAGCAGCTCGGGGACATTGAACACTGAAGCTTTCTTT. This sequence encodes CASSSGTLNTEAFF.

This clone appeared a single time. The gene calls are TRBV28 and TRBJ1-2, with D perhaps matching TRBD1 (6 bases). Germline CDR1 and CDR2: MDHEN and SYDVKM. This CDR3 has 15 amino acids. V lost 2 bases and J 3 bases, leaving 13 bases between the germline ends. The CDR3 is CASSLDRRPYYGYTF. The CDR3 DNA reads as TGTGCCAGCAGTTTAGACAGGAGGCCATACTATGGCTACACCTTC.